The T cell receptor (beta chain) described here comes from a study of blood T cells in healthy people across ages. Germline CDR1 and CDR2: SNHLY and FYNNEI. CDR3 size: 12 residues. The V and J ends lost 5 bases and 4 bases respectively, with 9 bases between them. Together with a sample-barcoded 5' primer, a J-beta primer mix was included in a second PCR lasting about 6 to 11 cycles. From the 5' RACE reads, TCRdb called clonotypes with MiXCR, one entry per CDR3 protein. The sample includes 1 million to 1.2 million distinct CDR3 sequences, roughly two fifths of them seen just once. The rearrangement links TRBV2 to TRBJ2-7; maybe TRBD2 (6 bases). Sequencing input: blood. The TCR was taken from a man younger than 30 in good health. The CDR3 nucleotides are TGTGCCAGCAGTAAACTAGCATACGAGCAGTACTTC. Translated: CASSKLAYEQYF. The full variable domain, rest sourced from reference TRBV2 and TRBJ2-7, is EPEVTQTPSHQVTQMGQEVILRCVPISNHLYFYWYRQILGQKVEFLVSFYNNEISEKSEIFDDQFSVERPDGSNFTLKIRSTKLEDSAMYFCASSKLAYEQYFGPGTRLTVT.